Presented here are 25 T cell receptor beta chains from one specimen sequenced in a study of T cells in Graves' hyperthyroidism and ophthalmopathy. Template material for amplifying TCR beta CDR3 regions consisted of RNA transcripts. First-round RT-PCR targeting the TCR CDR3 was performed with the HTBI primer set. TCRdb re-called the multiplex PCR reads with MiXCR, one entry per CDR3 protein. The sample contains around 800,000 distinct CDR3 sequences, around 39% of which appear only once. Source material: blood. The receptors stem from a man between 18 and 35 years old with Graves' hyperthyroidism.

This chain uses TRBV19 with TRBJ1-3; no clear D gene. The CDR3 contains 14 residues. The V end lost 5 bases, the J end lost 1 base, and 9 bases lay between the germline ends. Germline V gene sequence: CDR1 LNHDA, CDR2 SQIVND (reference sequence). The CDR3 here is CASSEIGSGNTIYF. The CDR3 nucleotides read TGTGCCAGTAGTGAGATCGGATCTGGAAACACCATATATTTT.

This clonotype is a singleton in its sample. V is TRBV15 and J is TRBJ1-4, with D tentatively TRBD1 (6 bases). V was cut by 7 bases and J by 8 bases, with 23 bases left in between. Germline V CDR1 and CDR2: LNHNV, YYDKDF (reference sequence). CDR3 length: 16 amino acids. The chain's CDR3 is CATTLARGPRREKLFF. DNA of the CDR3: TGTGCCACCACCCTCGCCAGGGGCCCCCGGCGGGAAAAACTGTTTTTT.

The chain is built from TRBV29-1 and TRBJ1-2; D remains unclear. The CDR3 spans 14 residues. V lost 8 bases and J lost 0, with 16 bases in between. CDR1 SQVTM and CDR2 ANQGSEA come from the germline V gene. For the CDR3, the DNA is TGCAGCTTAGCGGGAACCTACCCTAACTATGGCTACACCTTC. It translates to CSLAGTYPNYGYTF.

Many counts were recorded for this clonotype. CDR3 DNA sequence: TGTGCCAGCAGCTTGGACAGTAACACTGAAGCTTTCTTT. Its translation is CASSLDSNTEAFF. This chain links TRBV7-9 with TRBJ1-1; D may be TRBD1 (6 bases). CDR3 length: 13 residues. V dropped 3 bases and J dropped 2 bases, with 7 bases sitting between them. The germline V gene has CDR1 SEHNR and CDR2 FQNEAQ (reference sequence).

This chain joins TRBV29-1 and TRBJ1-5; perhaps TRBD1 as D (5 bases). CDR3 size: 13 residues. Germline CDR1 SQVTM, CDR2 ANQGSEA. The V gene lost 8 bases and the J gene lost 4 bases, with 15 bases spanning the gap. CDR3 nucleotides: TGCAGCAGTTACTCGAGACAGAATCAGCCCCAGCATTTT. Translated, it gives CSSYSRQNQPQHF.

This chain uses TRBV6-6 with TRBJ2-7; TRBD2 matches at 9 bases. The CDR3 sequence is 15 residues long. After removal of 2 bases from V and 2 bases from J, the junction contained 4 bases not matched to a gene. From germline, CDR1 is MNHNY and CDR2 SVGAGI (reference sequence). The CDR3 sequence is CASSYEAGGTYEQYF. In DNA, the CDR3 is TGTGCCAGCAGTTACGAAGCGGGGGGTACCTACGAGCAGTACTTC.

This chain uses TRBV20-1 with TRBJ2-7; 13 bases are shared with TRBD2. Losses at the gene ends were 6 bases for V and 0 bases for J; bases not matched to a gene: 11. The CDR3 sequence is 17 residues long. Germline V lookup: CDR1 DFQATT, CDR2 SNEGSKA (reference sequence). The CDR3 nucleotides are TGCAGTGCCCGACGCGGACTAGCGGGAGTATCCTCCTACGAGCAGTACTTC. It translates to CSARRGLAGVSSYEQYF.

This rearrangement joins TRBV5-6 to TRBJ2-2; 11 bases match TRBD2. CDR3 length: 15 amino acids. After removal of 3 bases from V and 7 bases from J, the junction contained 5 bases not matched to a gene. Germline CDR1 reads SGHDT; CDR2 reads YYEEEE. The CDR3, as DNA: TGTGCCAGCAGCTCGGCGGGACTAGCGGTCGGGGAGCTGTTTTTT. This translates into CASSSAGLAVGELFF. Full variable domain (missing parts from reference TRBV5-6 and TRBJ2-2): DAGVTQSPTHLIKTRGQQVTLRCSPKSGHDTVSWYQQALGQGPQFIFQYYEEEERQRGNFPDRFSGHQFPNYSSELNVNALLLGDSALYLCASSSAGLAVGELFFGEGSRLTVL.

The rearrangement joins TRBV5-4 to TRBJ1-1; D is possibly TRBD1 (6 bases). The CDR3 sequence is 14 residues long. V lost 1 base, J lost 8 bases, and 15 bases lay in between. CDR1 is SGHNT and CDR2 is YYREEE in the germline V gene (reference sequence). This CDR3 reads CASSLKQGPPEAFF. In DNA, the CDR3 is TGTGCCAGCAGCTTGAAACAGGGCCCACCAGAAGCTTTCTTT.

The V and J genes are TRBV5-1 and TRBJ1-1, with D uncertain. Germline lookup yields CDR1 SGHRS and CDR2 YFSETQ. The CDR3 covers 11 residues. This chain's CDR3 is CARQLNTEAFF. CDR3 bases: TGCGCTCGACAACTGAACACTGAAGCTTTCTTT. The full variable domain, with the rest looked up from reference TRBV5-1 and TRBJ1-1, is KAGVTQTPRYLIKTRGQQVTLSCSPISGHRSVSWYQQTPGQGLQFLFEYFSETQRNKGNFPGRFSGRQFSNSRSEMNVSTLELGDSALYLCARQLNTEAFFGQGTRLTVV.

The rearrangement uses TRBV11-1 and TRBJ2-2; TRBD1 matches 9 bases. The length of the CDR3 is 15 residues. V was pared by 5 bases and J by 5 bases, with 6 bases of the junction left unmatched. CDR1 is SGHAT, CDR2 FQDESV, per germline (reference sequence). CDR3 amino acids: CASSSGTGITGELFF. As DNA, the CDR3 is TGTGCCAGCAGCAGTGGGACAGGGATTACCGGGGAGCTGTTTTTT.

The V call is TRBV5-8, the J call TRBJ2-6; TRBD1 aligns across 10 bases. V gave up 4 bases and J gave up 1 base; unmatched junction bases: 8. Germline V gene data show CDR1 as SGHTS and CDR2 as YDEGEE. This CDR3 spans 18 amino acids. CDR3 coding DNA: TGTGCCAGCAGCCCGTGGACAGGGGGGTTATCTGGGGCCAACGTCCTGACTTTC. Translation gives CASSPWTGGLSGANVLTF.

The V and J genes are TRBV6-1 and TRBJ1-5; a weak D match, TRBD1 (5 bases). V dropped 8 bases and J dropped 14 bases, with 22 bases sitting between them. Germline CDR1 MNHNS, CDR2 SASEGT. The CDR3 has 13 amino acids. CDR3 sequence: CASYGTPFWTEHF. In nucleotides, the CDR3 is TGTGCCAGCTACGGGACTCCCTTTTGGACCGAGCATTTT.

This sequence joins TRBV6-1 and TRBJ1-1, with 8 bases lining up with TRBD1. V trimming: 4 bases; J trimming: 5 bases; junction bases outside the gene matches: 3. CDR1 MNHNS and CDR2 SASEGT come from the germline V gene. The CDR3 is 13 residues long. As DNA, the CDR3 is TGTGCCAGCAGTGGACAGGGGCAAACTGAAGCTTTCTTT. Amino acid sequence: CASSGQGQTEAFF.

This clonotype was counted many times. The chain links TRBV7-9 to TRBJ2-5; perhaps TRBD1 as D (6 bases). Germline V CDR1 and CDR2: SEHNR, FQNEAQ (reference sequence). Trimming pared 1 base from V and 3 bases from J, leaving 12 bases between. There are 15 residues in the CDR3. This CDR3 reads CASSLVRSGEETQYF. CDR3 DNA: TGTGCCAGCAGCTTAGTAAGGTCAGGGGAAGAGACCCAGTACTTC.

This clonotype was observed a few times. This CDR3 is CASGLAGGLNTGELFF. The DNA of the CDR3 is TGTGCCAGTGGACTAGCGGGGGGCCTGAACACCGGGGAGCTGTTTTTT. The rearrangement links TRBV10-3 to TRBJ2-2; 14 nucleotides align to TRBD2. This CDR3 has 16 amino acids. V lost 10 bases and J lost 1; bases outside the gene matches: 5. Per the germline V gene, CDR1 is ENHRY and CDR2 is SYGVKD.

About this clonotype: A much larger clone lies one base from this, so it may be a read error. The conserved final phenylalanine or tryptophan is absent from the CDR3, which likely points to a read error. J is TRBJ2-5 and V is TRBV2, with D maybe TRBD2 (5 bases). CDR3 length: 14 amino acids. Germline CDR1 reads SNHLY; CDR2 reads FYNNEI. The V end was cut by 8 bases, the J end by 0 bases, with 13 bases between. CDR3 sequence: CASRDTQYQETQYL. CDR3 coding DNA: TGTGCCAGCCGGGATACCCAGTACCAAGAGACCCAGTACCTC.

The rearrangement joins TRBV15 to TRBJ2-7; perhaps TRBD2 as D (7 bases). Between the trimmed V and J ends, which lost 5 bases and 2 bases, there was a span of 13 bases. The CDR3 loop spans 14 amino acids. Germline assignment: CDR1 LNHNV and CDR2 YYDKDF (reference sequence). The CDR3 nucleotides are TGTGCCACCAGCGAACAGGGAGGGACCTACGAGCAGTACTTC. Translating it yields CATSEQGGTYEQYF.

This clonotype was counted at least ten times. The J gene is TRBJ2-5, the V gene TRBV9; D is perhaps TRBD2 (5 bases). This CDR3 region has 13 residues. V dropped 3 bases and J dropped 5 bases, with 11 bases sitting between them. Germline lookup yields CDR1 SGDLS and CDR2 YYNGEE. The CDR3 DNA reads TGTGCCAGCAGCGCCCGCCCGGGGGAGACCCAGTACTTC. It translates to CASSARPGETQYF. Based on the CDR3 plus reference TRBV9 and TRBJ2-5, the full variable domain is DSGVTQTPKHLITATGQRVTLRCSPRSGDLSVYWYQQSLDQGLQFLIQYYNGEERAKGNILERFSAQQFPDLHSELNLSSLELGDSALYFCASSARPGETQYFGPGTRLLVL.

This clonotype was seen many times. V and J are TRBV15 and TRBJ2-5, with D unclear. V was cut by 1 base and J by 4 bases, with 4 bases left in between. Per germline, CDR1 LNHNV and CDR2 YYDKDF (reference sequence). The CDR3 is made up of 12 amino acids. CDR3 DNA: TGTGCCACCAGCAGAGTCCCAGAGACCCAGTACTTC. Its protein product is CATSRVPETQYF. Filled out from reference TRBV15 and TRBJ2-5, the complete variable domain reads DAMVIQNPRYQVTQFGKPVTLSCSQTLNHNVMYWYQQKSSQAPKLLFHYYDKDFNNEADTPDNFQSRRPNTSFCFLDIRSPGLGDTAMYLCATSRVPETQYFGPGTRLLVL.

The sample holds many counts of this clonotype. In nucleotides, the CDR3 is TGCAGCGCCGACAGGGATAACAGAGAGACCCAGTACTTC. Amino acid sequence: CSADRDNRETQYF. This chain connects TRBV29-1 to TRBJ2-5; TRBD1 matches at 7 bases. After removal of 7 bases from V and 4 bases from J, the junction contained 9 bases not matched to a gene. The CDR3 has 13 amino acids. Germline CDR1 reads SQVTM; CDR2 reads ANQGSEA.

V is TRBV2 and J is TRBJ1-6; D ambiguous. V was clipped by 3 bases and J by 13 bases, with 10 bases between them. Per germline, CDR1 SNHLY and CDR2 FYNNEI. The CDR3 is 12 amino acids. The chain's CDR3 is CASSDRSSPLHF. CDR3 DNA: TGTGCCAGCAGTGACAGAAGTTCGCCCCTCCACTTT.

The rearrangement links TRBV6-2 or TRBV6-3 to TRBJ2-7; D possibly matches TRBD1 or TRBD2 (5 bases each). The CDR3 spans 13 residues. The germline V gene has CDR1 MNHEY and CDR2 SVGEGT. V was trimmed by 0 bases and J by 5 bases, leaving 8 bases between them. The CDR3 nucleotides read TGTGCCAGCAGTTACTCAGGGACCGACGAGCAGTACTTC. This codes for CASSYSGTDEQYF.

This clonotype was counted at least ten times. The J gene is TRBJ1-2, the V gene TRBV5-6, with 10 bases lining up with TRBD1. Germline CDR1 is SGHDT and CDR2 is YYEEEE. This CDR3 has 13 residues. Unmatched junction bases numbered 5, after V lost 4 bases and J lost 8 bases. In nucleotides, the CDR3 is TGTGCCAGCAGCCTGGGACAGGGGACGGGCTACACCTTC. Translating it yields CASSLGQGTGYTF.

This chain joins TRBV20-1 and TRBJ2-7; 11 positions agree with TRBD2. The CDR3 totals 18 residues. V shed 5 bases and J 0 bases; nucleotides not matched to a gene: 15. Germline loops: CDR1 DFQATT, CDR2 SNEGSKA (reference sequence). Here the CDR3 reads CSAGRLAGTLRSSYEQYF. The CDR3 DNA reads TGCAGTGCTGGGCGACTAGCGGGAACGTTGAGGAGCTCCTACGAGCAGTACTTC.